These T cell receptor beta chains were read from a single sample in a study of blood T cells in healthy people across ages. TCRdb independently ran MiXCR on the 5' RACE reads; one entry per CDR3 protein. This sample has around 900,000 distinct CDR3 sequences, with 29% found just once. Material: blood. These receptors originate from a woman older than 75 in good health. The CDR3 runs from the conserved cysteine through the conserved F or W. The order of the fields is V gene, CDR3 protein.

TRBV20-1	CSARDIGTSGRNGELFF
TRBV9	CASSRTGSRETQYF
TRBV12-3/TRBV12-4	CASRTGTTTSTDVQYF
TRBV20-1	CSAKGTWYGYTF
TRBV5-6	CASSFLSSGANVLTF
TRBV20-1	CSARAGTGVSYEQYF
TRBV20-1	CSAKAGTDSNQPQHF
TRBV2	CASSGGQALNTEAFF
TRBV20-1	CSARIWPRTDTQYF
TRBV7-2	CASSLVDRKAQYF
TRBV7-2	CASSGRGGSDTQYF
TRBV6-2/TRBV6-3	CASSYRPELMNTEAFF
TRBV5-1	CASSRAPASGYTDTQYF
TRBV7-2	CASSLDRPGGTDTQYF
TRBV7-9	CASNPDGVGEQYF
TRBV20-1	CSARDLRGYEQYF
TRBV12-3/TRBV12-4	CASSFGHRDLGELFF
TRBV9	CASSVSNQGPNEQFF
TRBV7-2	CASRERGVGSDEQYF
TRBV20-1	CSARGRGASGPLGTQYF
TRBV6-2/TRBV6-3	CASTLIRTFYQETQYF
TRBV29-1	CSVEEGADNEQFF
TRBV7-2	CASSSLTSGTASGYTF
TRBV6-1	CASSQTVSSGANVLTF
TRBV5-1	CASSKGQEAFF
TRBV29-1	CSVAPSGAYNEQFF
TRBV12-3/TRBV12-4	CASSLGSGGGDEQFF
TRBV7-2	CASRSGDLRSYTF
TRBV7-6	CASSLAGRRDSSGNTIYF
TRBV5-1	CASSLEFGRGPETQYF
TRBV9	CASSVGDSTFYNEQFF
TRBV11-2	CASSLELRETQYF
TRBV28	CASSSPTAGWGSYEQYF
TRBV9	CASSVGDAVETQYF
TRBV2	CASSRTSGSLRSDTQYF
TRBV12-3/TRBV12-4	CASTNLGTVGGYTF
TRBV5-1	CASSRTGGNNEQFF
TRBV24-1	CATSDPHQVGRQEAQYF
TRBV27	CATPGYEQYF
TRBV7-2	CASSLAGGQETQYF
TRBV10-1	CANERVPGQVPYNEQFF
TRBV7-9	CASSLRSGSEAFF
TRBV25-1	CASSFRDSNYGYTF
TRBV2	CASKKDYSSYEQYF
TRBV10-3	CAISATPGQGAPSSYNEQYF
TRBV20-1	CSTDRGLAPRDGETQYF
TRBV7-8	CASSLDSPYEQYF
TRBV6-6	CACSRDVAAGSGYTF
TRBV12-3/TRBV12-4	CASSGLLETQYF
TRBV4-1	CASSPKQPRSEKLFF
TRBV5-1	CASSSGGTGWTDTQYF
TRBV2	CASSRQGFSYEQYF
TRBV3-1	CASSPSWGGNTEAFF
TRBV20-1	CSAIFGAQYGYTF
TRBV28	CASDASDGGTDTQYF
TRBV6-2/TRBV6-3	CASSRTDYGYTF
TRBV12-3/TRBV12-4	CASSLAGGDMQYF
TRBV12-3/TRBV12-4	CASSSGGPRADTQYF
TRBV6-2/TRBV6-3	CASSSAGGPTDTQYF
TRBV7-2	CASSPAPGNEKLFF